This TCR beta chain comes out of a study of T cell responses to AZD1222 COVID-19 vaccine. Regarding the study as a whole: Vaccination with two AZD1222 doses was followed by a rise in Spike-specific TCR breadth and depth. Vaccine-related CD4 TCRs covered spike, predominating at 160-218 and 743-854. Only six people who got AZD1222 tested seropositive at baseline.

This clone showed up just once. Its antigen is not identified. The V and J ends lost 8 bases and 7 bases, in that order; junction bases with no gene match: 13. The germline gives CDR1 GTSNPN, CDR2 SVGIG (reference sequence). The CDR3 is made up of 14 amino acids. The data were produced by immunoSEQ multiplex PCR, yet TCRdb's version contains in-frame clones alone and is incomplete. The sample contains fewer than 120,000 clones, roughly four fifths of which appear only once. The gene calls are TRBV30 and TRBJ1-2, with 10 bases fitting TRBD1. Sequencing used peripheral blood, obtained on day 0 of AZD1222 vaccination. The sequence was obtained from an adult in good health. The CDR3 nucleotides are TGTGCCACACAAACCGGGACAGGGGTTGGTGGCTACACCTTC. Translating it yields CATQTGTGVGGYTF.